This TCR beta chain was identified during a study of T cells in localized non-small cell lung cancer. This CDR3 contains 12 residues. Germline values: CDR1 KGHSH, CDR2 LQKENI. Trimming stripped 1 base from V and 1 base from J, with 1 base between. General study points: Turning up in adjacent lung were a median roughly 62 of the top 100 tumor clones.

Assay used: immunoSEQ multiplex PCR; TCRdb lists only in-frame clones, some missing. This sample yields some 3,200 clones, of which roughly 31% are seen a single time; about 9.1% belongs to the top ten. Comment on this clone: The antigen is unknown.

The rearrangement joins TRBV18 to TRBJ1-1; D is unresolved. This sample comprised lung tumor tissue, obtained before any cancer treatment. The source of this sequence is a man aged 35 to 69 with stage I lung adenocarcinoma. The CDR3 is CASSPQNTEAFF. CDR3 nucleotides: TGTGCCAGCTCACCACAGAACACTGAAGCTTTCTTT.